The present T cell receptor (beta chain) was sequenced within a study of blood T cell repertoires in COVID-19. The overall study: COVID-19 samples from acute and convalescent phases originated in the United States, Italy and Spain.

Some clones are missing from TCRdb's copy, which holds only in-frame ones; the method was immunoSEQ multiplex PCR. The sample includes approximately 230,000 clones, 80% to 90% of them seen just once. Symptom resolution, clearance, or two negative PCRs marked the recovered donors of Cohort 3. Trimming left V 5 bases short and J 0 bases short, with 10 bases between. Germline loops: CDR1 SGHRS, CDR2 YFSETQ. The CDR3 has 14 amino acids. The gene calls are TRBV5-1 and TRBJ2-3, with D uncertain. The sample was PBMCs or T cells enriched from blood (not recorded which). This clonotype was obtained from a young man who had recovered from COVID-19. This CDR3 is CASRTAPSTDTQYF. In DNA, the CDR3 is TGCGCCAGCAGAACAGCTCCTAGCACAGATACGCAGTATTTT.